The table lists the clone carrying this TCR beta chain with a few counts. Its target is unknown. The sample belongs to a study of Tregs in tolerant kidney transplant recipients. Findings and caveats of the study: The small number of patients limits these findings pending further validation.

Unstimulated Tregs (CD4+CD25+CD127-) and CD4+CD25- non-Tregs were sorted from PBMCs. The repertoire was sequenced with immunoSEQ multiplex PCR; TCRdb's copy has only in-frame clones and lacks some. The repertoire holds hundreds of thousands of clones, 80% to 85% seen once, with less than 0.75% in the top ten. Germline V CDR1 and CDR2: MNHNS, SASEGT. V was trimmed by 6 bases and J by 2 bases, leaving 26 bases between them. The CDR3 spans 18 residues. Sequencing was carried out using CD4+ T cells from blood. This rearrangement joins TRBV6-1 to TRBJ2-7, with D uncertain. The receptor's source is a human donor in good health. The CDR3 spells CASSERTRLLDGAYEQYF. DNA of the CDR3: TGTGCCAGCAGCGAACGTACCCGTCTCCTGGACGGCGCCTACGAGCAGTACTTC.